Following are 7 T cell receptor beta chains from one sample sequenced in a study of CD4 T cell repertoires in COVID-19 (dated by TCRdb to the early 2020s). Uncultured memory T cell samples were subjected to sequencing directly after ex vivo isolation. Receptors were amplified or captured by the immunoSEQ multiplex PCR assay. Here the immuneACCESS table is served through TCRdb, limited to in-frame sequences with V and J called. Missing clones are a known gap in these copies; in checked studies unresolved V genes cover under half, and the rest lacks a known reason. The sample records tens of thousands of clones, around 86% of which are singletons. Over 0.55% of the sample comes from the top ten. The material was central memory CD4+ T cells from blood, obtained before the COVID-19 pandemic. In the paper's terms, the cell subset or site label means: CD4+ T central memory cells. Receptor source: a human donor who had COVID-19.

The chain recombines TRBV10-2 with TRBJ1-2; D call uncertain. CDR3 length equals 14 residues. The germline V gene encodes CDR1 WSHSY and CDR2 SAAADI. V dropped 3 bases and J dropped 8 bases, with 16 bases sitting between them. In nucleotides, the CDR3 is TGCGCCAGCAGTGACTCAACAGTGAATAAAGGCTACACCTTC. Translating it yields CASSDSTVNKGYTF.

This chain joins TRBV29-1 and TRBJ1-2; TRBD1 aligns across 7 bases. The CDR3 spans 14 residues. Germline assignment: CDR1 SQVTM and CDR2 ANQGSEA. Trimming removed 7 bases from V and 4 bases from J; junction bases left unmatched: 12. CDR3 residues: CSALSAGGSYGYTF. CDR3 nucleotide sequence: TGCAGCGCCCTGTCGGCAGGGGGATCCTATGGCTACACCTTC.

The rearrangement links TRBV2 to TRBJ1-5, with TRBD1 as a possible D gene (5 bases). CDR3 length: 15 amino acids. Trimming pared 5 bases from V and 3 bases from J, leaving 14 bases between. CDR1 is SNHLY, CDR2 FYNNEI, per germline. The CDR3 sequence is CASSLNRISNQPQHF. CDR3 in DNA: TGTGCCAGCAGTTTGAACAGGATTTCCAATCAGCCCCAGCATTTT.

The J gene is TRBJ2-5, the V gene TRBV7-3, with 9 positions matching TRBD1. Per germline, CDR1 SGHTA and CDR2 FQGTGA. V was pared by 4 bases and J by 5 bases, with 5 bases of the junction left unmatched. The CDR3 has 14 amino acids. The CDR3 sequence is CASSSGTGLETQYF. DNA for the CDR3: TGTGCCAGCAGCTCCGGGACAGGGCTGGAGACCCAGTACTTC.

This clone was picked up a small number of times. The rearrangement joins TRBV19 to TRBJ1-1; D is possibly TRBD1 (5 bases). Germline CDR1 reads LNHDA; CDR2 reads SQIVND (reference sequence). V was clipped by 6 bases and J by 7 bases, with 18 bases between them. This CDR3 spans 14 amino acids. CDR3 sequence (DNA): TGTGCCAGTAGCAAGAAAACCCAGGGTAGTGAAGCTTTCTTT. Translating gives CASSKKTQGSEAFF.

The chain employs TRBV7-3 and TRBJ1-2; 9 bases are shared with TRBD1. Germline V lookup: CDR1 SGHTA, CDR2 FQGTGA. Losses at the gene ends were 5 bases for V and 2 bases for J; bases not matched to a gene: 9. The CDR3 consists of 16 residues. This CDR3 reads CASSRDRALSNYGYTF. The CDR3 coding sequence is TGTGCCAGCAGCCGGGACAGGGCCCTCTCAAACTATGGCTACACCTTC. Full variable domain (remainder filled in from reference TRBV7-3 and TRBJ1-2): GAGVSQTPSNKVTEKGKYVELRCDPISGHTALYWYRQSLGQGPEFLIYFQGTGAADDSGLPNDRFFAVRPEGSVSTLKIQRTERGDSAVYLCASSRDRALSNYGYTFGSGTRLTVV.

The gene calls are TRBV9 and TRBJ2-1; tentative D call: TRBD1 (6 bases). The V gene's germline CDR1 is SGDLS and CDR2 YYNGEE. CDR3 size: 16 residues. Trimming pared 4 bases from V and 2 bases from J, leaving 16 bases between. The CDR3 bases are TGTGCCAGCAGCCTCACAGGGTTTAGGGCCTACAATGAGCAGTTCTTC. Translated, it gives CASSLTGFRAYNEQFF.